This T cell receptor beta chain was captured in a study of identical twins. The study's findings and limits: Conclusions came from cross-sectional statistical analysis, not from following the same donors.

TCRdb re-called the 5' RACE reads with MiXCR, one entry per CDR3 protein. The sample has a few hundred thousand distinct CDR3 sequences, approximately 14% seen once; the top ten hold 0.8% to 1%. Per the germline V gene, CDR1 is SNHLY and CDR2 is FYNNEI. The CDR3 is made up of 13 amino acids. Trimming removed 5 bases from V and 6 bases from J, with 13 bases in between. Concerning this clonotype itself: No antigen is known for it.

In addition, the sample was reused for a study of yellow fever vaccine responses in identical twins.

Sequencing was performed on CD4+ T cells sorted from blood. The J gene is TRBJ1-1, the V gene TRBV2, with TRBD1 as a possible D gene (5 bases). The origin of this receptor is a young woman in good health. CDR3 bases: TGTGCCAGCAGTTCAGGGTTGAGCTCTGAAGCTTTCTTT. It encodes CASSSGLSSEAFF.